Listed here are 23 T cell receptor beta chains from one sample, sequenced in a study of monozygotic twins with inflammatory bowel disease. TCRdb reprocessed the 5' RACE reads, keeping one entry per CDR3 protein, no DNA. This sample's table has 85,000 to 110,000 distinct CDR3 sequences. The sample consisted of blood. The receptors originated from a human donor with ulcerative colitis or Crohn's disease, or a healthy co-twin of an affected twin (not recorded which).

The rearrangement uses TRBV5-6 and TRBJ1-2. CDR1 SGHDT and CDR2 YYEEEE come from the germline V gene. The CDR3 covers 15 residues. CDR3 in amino acids: CASSLGRDHTYGYTF.

The chain couples TRBV6-5 to TRBJ2-1; TCRdb outputs TRBD1, but without DNA this stays unchecked. The CDR3 has 15 residues. The germline V gene has CDR1 MNHEY and CDR2 SVGAGI. The CDR3 loop is CASSYRGRGNNEQFF.

This CDR3 is CASSLTPGEGTDTQYF. V gene TRBV11-1 combines with J gene TRBJ2-3; the TCRdb call, TRBD1, lacks DNA for checking. CDR1 is SGHAT, CDR2 FQDESV, per germline (reference sequence). The CDR3 totals 16 residues.

V usage is TRBV29-1 and J usage is TRBJ2-7; TCRdb selects TRBD1, and the lack of DNA leaves this call unchecked. The CDR3 spans 16 residues. Germline loops: CDR1 SQVTM, CDR2 ANQGSEA. This CDR3 is CSVEERNRGLSYEQYF.

This chain connects TRBV15 to TRBJ2-1; TCRdb's D call, TRBD1, is unchecked because there is no DNA. Germline assignment: CDR1 LNHNV and CDR2 YYDKDF (reference sequence). The CDR3 runs 16 residues. CDR3 protein: CATSRVTGQQHNEQFF.

The rearrangement links TRBV20-1 to TRBJ2-1; TCRdb names TRBD2, which stays unverified in the absence of DNA. Germline V gene data show CDR1 as DFQATT and CDR2 as SNEGSKA (reference sequence). This CDR3 region has 12 residues. The CDR3 protein is CSASGYQGEQFF.

The chain links TRBV4-3 to TRBJ2-2; TCRdb designates TRBD1, a call that cannot be tested without DNA. The length of the CDR3 is 16 residues. Germline CDR1 reads LGHNA; CDR2 reads YSLEER. CDR3 amino acids: CASSHKGGTGTGELFF.

V and J are TRBV7-9 and TRBJ2-1; lacking DNA, the TRBD2 call made by TCRdb goes unchecked. The CDR3 extends over 15 amino acids. CDR1 SEHNR and CDR2 FQNEAQ come from the germline V gene (reference sequence). CDR3 sequence reads: CASSLMSSGYNEQFF. The complete variable domain, with remaining parts taken from reference TRBV7-9 and TRBJ2-1, reads DTGVSQNPRHKITKRGQNVTFRCDPISEHNRLYWYRQTLGQGPEFLTYFQNEAQLEKSRLLSDRFSAERPKGSFSTLEIQRTEQGDSAMYLCASSLMSSGYNEQFFGPGTRLTVL.

The J gene is TRBJ2-1, the V gene TRBV5-5; TCRdb reports TRBD1, a call that lacks DNA to check it against. This CDR3 region has 15 residues. Per germline, CDR1 SGHKS and CDR2 YYEKEE (reference sequence). CDR3 in amino acids: CASSSRGLSYNEQFF.

This chain joins TRBV20-1 and TRBJ2-7; without DNA, the TCRdb call of TRBD1 cannot be checked. The CDR3 runs 14 residues. Germline V gene lookup returns CDR1 DFQATT and CDR2 SNEGSKA (reference sequence). CDR3 region: CSARGGGGLNEQYF.

CDR3 sequence: CASSSQSLDTGELFF. The V gene is TRBV12-3 or TRBV12-4, the J gene TRBJ2-2. The CDR3 runs 15 residues.

The chain has TRBV5-1 and TRBJ2-3; TCRdb's D call of TRBD1 is untestable without DNA. CDR1 SGHRS and CDR2 YFSETQ come from the germline V gene. The CDR3 has 15 amino acids. CDR3 loop: CASSLDLGRTDTQYF.

The rearrangement links TRBV20-1 to TRBJ2-2; TCRdb's assignment of TRBD2 cannot be checked, as there is no DNA. CDR3 size: 16 residues. CDR1 is DFQATT, CDR2 SNEGSKA, per germline (reference sequence). The CDR3 is CSARDSFGSGTGELFF.

The V and J genes are TRBV18 and TRBJ2-3. This CDR3 is built from 16 residues. Germline loops: CDR1 KGHSH, CDR2 LQKENI. CDR3 amino acids: CASSPGGWTDTDTQYF.

The V gene is TRBV6-6, the J gene TRBJ2-3. The length of the CDR3 is 14 residues. Germline loops: CDR1 MNHNY, CDR2 SVGAGI (reference sequence). The CDR3 loop is CASSYSDSTDTQYF.

The rearrangement links TRBV12-3 or TRBV12-4 to TRBJ2-7. The CDR3 is made up of 13 amino acids. CDR3 amino acids: CASSSREPGEQYF.

The V call is TRBV7-2, the J call TRBJ2-5. This CDR3 has 12 amino acids. Germline CDR1 reads SGHTA; CDR2 reads FQGNSA. The CDR3 reads CASSLGQETQYF.

The chain has TRBV5-1 and TRBJ1-5. The CDR3 is 16 amino acids. From germline, CDR1 is SGHRS and CDR2 YFSETQ. The CDR3 protein is CASSPVGGSSNQPQHF.

V and J are TRBV28 and TRBJ1-5. Germline V gene data show CDR1 as MDHEN and CDR2 as SYDVKM. The CDR3 is made up of 12 amino acids. The CDR3 here is CASLTVNQPQHF.

V is TRBV12-3 or TRBV12-4 and J is TRBJ2-7; TCRdb's D call, TRBD2, is unchecked because there is no DNA. This CDR3 contains 12 residues. The chain's CDR3 is CAIRTPHNEQYF.

The CDR3 spells CASSYFTGTTTYGYTF. The gene calls are TRBV6-5 and TRBJ1-2; TCRdb picks TRBD1, but there is no DNA to check that call. CDR3 length: 16 amino acids. CDR1 and CDR2 (germline): MNHEY, SVGAGI.

V gene TRBV13 combines with J gene TRBJ2-7. Per germline, CDR1 PRHDT and CDR2 FYEKMQ (reference sequence). The CDR3 sequence is 14 residues long. CDR3 loop: CASSSYVEDYEQYF.

The chain has TRBV28 and TRBJ2-7; TCRdb reports TRBD2, a call that lacks DNA to check it against. The CDR3 runs 14 residues. Per the germline V gene, CDR1 is MDHEN and CDR2 is SYDVKM. The chain's CDR3 is CASSGTGPPYEQYF. The whole variable domain, remainder taken from reference TRBV28 and TRBJ2-7, is DVKVTQSSRYLVKRTGEKVFLECVQDMDHENMFWYRQDPGLGLRLIYFSYDVKMKEKGDIPEGYSVSREKKERFSLILESASTNQTSMYLCASSGTGPPYEQYFGPGTRLTVT.